Reported below is one TCR beta chain. The CDR3 contains 14 residues. V gave up 3 bases and J gave up 2 bases, with 10 bases separating them. CDR1 is MDHEN, CDR2 SYDVKM, per germline. This sample was taken from a study of blood T cell repertoires in COVID-19. The overall study: From the United States, Italy and Spain came samples of acute and convalescent COVID-19. PBMCs, B-cell-depleted T cells, or T cells were the source of the cDNA or gDNA that made up the material.

As originally analysed: Amplification of reference gene primers was used by the study to estimate nucleated cell counts. This table comes from immunoSEQ multiplex PCR, and its TCRdb copy is limited to in-frame clones, with some not included. The D gene and trimming were derived from the DNA, and the V and J assignments and clone size from that table. This table holds about 80,000 clones, roughly four fifths found once. The receptor comes from a man aged 70 or older with active or convalescent COVID-19. The specimen was peripheral blood. The chain recombines TRBV28 with TRBJ2-5, with D possibly matching TRBD2 (6 bases). The CDR3 DNA reads as TGTGCCAGCAGTTTGTGGGGGGAACAAGAGACCCAGTACTTC. This sequence encodes CASSLWGEQETQYF.